Sequencing of this T cell receptor beta chain was carried out in a study of blood T cells in healthy people across ages. Study-level points and caveats: PBMC samples, being unsorted, prevented any conclusive comparison of naive and antigen-experienced cells. Observed TCR beta diversity per million T cells went down as age went up. This fall followed a roughly linear course with age.

Researchers collected about 9.1 milliliters of peripheral blood from every single donor. Trimming removed 2 bases from V and 7 bases from J, with 12 bases in between. This CDR3 has 13 amino acids. CDR1 is SEHNR and CDR2 is FQNEAQ in the germline V gene (reference sequence). For this clonotype: Its antigen is still unknown.

A second PCR, run for about 7 to 12 cycles, used a sample-barcoded 5' primer plus a J-beta primer mix. Each cDNA was tagged by a template-switch adaptor containing 12 random nucleotides. TCRdb fed the 5' RACE reads into MiXCR, producing one record per CDR3 protein. The sample shows over 950,000 distinct CDR3 sequences, around 54% of them seen only once. The TCR originated in a woman aged 55-75 years in good health. The chain combines TRBV7-9 with TRBJ2-7, with a weak D call TRBD2 (6 bases). The sequencing sample was made of blood. CDR3 protein: CASSLTGVGEQYF. The CDR3 region has the DNA TGTGCCAGCAGCTTAACGGGAGTTGGAGAGCAGTACTTC.